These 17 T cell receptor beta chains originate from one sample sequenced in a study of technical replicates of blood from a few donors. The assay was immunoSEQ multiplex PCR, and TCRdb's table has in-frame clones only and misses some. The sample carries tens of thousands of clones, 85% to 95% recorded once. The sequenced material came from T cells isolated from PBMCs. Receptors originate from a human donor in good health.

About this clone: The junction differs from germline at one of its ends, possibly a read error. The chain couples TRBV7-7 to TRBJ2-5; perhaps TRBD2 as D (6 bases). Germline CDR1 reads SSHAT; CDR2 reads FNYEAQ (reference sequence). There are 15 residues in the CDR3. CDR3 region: CASSSAPGVQETQYF. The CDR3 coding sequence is TGTGCTAGCAGCTCGGCCCCGGGAGTCCAAGAGACCCAGTACTTC.

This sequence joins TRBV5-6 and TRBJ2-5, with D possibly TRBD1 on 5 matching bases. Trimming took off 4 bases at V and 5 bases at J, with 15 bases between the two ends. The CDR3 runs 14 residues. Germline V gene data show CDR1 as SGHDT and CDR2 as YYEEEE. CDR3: CASSLPGPGETQYF. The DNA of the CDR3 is TGTGCCAGCAGCCTACCAGGCCCAGGGGAGACCCAGTACTTC.

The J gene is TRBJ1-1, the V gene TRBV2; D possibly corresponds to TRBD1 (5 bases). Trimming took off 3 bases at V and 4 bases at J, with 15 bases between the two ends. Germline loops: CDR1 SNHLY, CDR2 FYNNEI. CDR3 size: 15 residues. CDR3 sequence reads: CASSDGHRDATEAFF. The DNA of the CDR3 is TGTGCCAGCAGTGACGGACACCGAGACGCCACTGAAGCTTTCTTT.

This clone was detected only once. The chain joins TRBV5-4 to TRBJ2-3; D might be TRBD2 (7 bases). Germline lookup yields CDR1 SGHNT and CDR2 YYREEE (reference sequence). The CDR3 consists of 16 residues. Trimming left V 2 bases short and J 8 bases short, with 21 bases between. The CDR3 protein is CASSFFAGAESSTQYF. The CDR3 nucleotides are TGTGCCAGCAGCTTCTTTGCGGGGGCGGAGTCGAGTACGCAGTATTTT.

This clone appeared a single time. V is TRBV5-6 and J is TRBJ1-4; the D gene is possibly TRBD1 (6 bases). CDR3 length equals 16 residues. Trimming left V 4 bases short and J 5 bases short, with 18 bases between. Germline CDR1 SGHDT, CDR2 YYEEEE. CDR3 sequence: CASSPAGDRSNEKLFF. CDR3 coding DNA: TGTGCCAGCAGCCCGGCCGGAGACAGGTCGAATGAAAAACTGTTTTTT.

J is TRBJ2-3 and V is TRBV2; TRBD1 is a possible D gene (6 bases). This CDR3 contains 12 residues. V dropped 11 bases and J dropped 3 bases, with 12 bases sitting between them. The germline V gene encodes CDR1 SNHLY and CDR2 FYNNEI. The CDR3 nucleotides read TGTGCCGACGGGCAGGGGACAGATACGCAGTATTTT. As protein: CADGQGTDTQYF.

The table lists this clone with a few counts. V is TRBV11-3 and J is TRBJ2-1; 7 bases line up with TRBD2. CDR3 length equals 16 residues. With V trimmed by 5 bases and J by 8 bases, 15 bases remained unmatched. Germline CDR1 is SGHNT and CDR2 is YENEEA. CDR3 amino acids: CASSLRRGLTSYEQFF. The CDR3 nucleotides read TGTGCCAGCAGCCTACGACGAGGCCTGACTAGCTATGAGCAGTTCTTC.

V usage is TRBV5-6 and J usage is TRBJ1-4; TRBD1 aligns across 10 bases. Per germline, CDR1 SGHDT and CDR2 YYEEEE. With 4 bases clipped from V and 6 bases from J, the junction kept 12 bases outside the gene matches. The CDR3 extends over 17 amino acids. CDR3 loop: CASSPRTGGVPYEKLFF. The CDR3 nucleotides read TGTGCCAGCAGCCCACGGACAGGGGGTGTACCATATGAAAAACTGTTTTTT.

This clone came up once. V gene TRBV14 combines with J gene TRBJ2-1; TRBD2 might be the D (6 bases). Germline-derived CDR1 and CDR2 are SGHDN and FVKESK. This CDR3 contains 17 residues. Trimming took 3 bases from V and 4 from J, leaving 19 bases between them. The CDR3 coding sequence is TGTGCCAGCAGCCAGCTGAGGGGACTGGCCCCATACAATGAGCAGTTCTTC. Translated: CASSQLRGLAPYNEQFF.

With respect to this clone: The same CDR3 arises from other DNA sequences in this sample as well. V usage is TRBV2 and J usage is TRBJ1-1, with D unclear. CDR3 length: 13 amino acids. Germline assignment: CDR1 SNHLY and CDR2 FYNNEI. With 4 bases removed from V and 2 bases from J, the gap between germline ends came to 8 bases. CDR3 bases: TGTGCCAGCAGTGCTTCGGGAAACACTGAAGCTTTCTTT. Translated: CASSASGNTEAFF.

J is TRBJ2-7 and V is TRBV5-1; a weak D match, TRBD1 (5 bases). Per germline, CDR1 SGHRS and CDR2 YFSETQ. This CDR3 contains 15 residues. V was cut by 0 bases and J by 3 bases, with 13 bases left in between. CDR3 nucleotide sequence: TGCGCCAGCAGCTTGGCTTTTGGACAATTCTACGAGCAGTACTTC. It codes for CASSLAFGQFYEQYF.

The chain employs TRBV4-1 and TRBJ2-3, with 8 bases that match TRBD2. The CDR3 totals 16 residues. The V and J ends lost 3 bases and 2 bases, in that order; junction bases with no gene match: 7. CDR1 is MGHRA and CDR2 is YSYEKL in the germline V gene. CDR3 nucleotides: TGCGCCAGCAGCCAGACCTTAGCGGGGCTCACAGATACGCAGTATTTT. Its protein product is CASSQTLAGLTDTQYF.

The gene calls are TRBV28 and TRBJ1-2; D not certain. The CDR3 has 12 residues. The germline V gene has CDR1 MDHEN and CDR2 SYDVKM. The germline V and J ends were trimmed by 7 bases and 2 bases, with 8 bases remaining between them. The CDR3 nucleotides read TGTGCCAGCACCCCTTCCAACTATGGCTACACCTTC. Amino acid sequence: CASTPSNYGYTF.

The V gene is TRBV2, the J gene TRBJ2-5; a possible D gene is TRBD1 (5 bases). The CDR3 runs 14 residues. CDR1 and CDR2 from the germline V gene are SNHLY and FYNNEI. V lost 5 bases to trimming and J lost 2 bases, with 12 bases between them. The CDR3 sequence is CASSPGQAQETQYF. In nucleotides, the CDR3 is TGTGCCAGCAGTCCAGGACAAGCTCAAGAGACCCAGTACTTC. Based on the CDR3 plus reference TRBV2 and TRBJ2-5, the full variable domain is EPEVTQTPSHQVTQMGQEVILRCVPISNHLYFYWYRQILGQKVEFLVSFYNNEISEKSEIFDDQFSVERPDGSNFTLKIRSTKLEDSAMYFCASSPGQAQETQYFGPGTRLLVL.

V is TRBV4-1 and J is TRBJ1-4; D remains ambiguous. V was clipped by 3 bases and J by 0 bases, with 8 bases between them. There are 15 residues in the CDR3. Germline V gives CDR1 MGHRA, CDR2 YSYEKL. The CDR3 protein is CASSHPGTTNEKLFF. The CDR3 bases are TGCGCCAGCAGCCACCCTGGCACAACTAATGAAAAACTGTTTTTT.

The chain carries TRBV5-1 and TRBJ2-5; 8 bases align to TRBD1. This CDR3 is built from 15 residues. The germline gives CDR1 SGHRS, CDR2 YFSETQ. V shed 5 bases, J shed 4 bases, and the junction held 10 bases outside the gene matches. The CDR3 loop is CASRPTGDRGETQYF. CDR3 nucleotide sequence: TGCGCCAGCAGGCCGACAGGGGATCGAGGAGAGACCCAGTACTTC.

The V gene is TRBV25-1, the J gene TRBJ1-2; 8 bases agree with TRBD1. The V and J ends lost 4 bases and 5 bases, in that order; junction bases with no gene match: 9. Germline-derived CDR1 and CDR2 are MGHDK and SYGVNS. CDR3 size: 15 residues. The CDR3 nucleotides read TGTGCCAGCAGTGGCCGGGACAGGTCTAGGTATGGCTACACCTTC. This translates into CASSGRDRSRYGYTF.